The T cell receptor (beta chain) described here comes from a study of CD39 and CD103 CD8 tumor-infiltrating T cells. Worth noting for this clone: No antigen is known for it.

Study-level results: DP CD8 TILs seemed more oligoclonal than DN, SP and blood memory CD8. Unlike DN TIL clonotypes, DP TIL clonotypes seldom appeared in blood.

The CDR3 is 18 residues long. Looked up from germline, CDR1 is LGHNA and CDR2 is YSLEER. V shed 0 bases and J 3 bases; nucleotides not matched to a gene: 6. DNA input per subset was roughly 8,500 to 110,000 sorted cells. Assay used: immunoSEQ multiplex PCR; TCRdb lists only in-frame clones, some missing. This repertoire shows about 7,400 clones, 50% to 75% found once; its top ten account for 45% to 70%. The J gene is TRBJ2-5, the V gene TRBV4-3; 14 bases are a match to TRBD2. The origin of this receptor is a human donor with head and neck squamous cell carcinoma. The sequenced material came from CD8+ T cells sorted from blood. Described subset: total memory CD8 T cells (CD45RA-CCR7+/-) from blood or uninvolved lymph node. CDR3 loop: CASSQELPGLAGEETQYF. The CDR3 DNA follows: TGCGCCAGCAGCCAAGAGCTACCGGGACTAGCGGGAGAAGAGACCCAGTACTTC.